The 20 T cell receptor beta chains presented below share a single source sample, sequenced in a study of glioma-infiltrating T cells. The iRepertoire nested amplicon-rescue multiplex PCR amplified TCR alpha and beta CDR3s from RNA. MiXCR, applied by TCRdb to the multiplex PCR reads, yields one record per CDR3 protein. The sample holds more than 300,000 distinct CDR3 sequences, 35% to 45% seen once. Sequenced sample: glioma tissue, nonneoplastic brain tissue, or PBMCs (not recorded which). Receptor source: a human donor with low-grade glioma or glioblastoma, undergoing nonglioma brain surgery, or in good health (not recorded which).

The chain is built from TRBV7-9 and TRBJ2-7, with 8 nucleotides matching TRBD2. CDR3 size: 16 residues. CDR1 and CDR2 from the germline V gene are SEHNR and FQNEAQ (reference sequence). V shed 5 bases and J 3 bases; nucleotides not matched to a gene: 12. DNA of the CDR3: TGTGCCAGCAGCGCCTCGGGAGGGTTGCTCCACTACGAGCAGTACTTC. This gives the protein CASSASGGLLHYEQYF.

This rearrangement joins TRBV5-1 to TRBJ1-2; 9 bases are shared with TRBD1. Per the germline V gene, CDR1 is SGHRS and CDR2 is YFSETQ. The CDR3 totals 14 residues. V lost 4 bases to trimming and J lost 4 bases; unmatched junction nucleotides: 5. CDR3 sequence: CASSPGQGVYGYTF. In DNA form, the CDR3 reads TGCGCCAGCAGCCCGGGACAGGGAGTCTATGGCTACACCTTC. Drawing the rest from reference TRBV5-1 and TRBJ1-2, the complete variable domain is KAGVTQTPRYLIKTRGQQVTLSCSPISGHRSVSWYQQTPGQGLQFLFEYFSETQRNKGNFPGRFSGRQFSNSRSEMNVSTLELGDSALYLCASSPGQGVYGYTFGSGTRLTVV.

The J gene is TRBJ1-1, the V gene TRBV12-3 or TRBV12-4; possible D gene TRBD1, 6 bases. Trimming took 4 bases from V and 3 from J, leaving 15 bases between them. The CDR3 runs 15 residues. The CDR3 DNA is TGTGCCAGCAGTTCAAGGAAAGGGGGAGACACTGAAGCTTTCTTT. It translates to CASSSRKGGDTEAFF.

The chain employs TRBV28 and TRBJ1-2; TRBD1 aligns across 11 bases. Per the germline V gene, CDR1 is MDHEN and CDR2 is SYDVKM. The V segment lost 6 bases and the J segment 7 bases; nucleotides outside the gene matches: 19. The CDR3 length is 18 residues. CDR3 loop: CASRIPRPIGQGAFGYTF. The DNA for the CDR3 is TGTGCCAGCAGGATCCCCCGGCCAATAGGACAGGGGGCTTTTGGCTACACCTTC.

This clonotype appeared a few times. This chain uses TRBV6-5 with TRBJ2-5, with unresolved D. V lost 2 bases to trimming and J lost 1 base, with 11 bases between them. CDR1 and CDR2 (germline): MNHEY, SVGAGI. The CDR3 runs 15 residues. The CDR3 spells CASSYDSRTQETQYF. Here the CDR3 DNA reads TGTGCCAGCAGTTACGACTCGCGGACCCAAGAGACCCAGTACTTC.

This clonotype was seen more than once but under ten times. In nucleotides, the CDR3 is TGTGCCAGCAGCTTCCTGACAGGGGGTTACACTGAAGCTTTCTTT. This encodes CASSFLTGGYTEAFF. This chain uses TRBV7-8 with TRBJ1-1; 9 bases agree with TRBD1. V shed 3 bases and J 3 bases; nucleotides not matched to a gene: 5. Germline CDR1 SGHVS, CDR2 FQNEAQ. The CDR3 covers 15 residues.

J is TRBJ2-7 and V is TRBV4-1; D is uncertain. In germline, CDR1 is MGHRA, CDR2 YSYEKL. V lost 1 base to trimming and J lost 2 bases, with 15 bases between them. This CDR3 has 16 amino acids. The CDR3 is CASSQGYSEVTYEQYF. In nucleotides, the CDR3 is TGCGCCAGCAGCCAAGGATATTCTGAGGTTACCTACGAGCAGTACTTC.

Ten or more counts support this clonotype. The chain links TRBV6-2 or TRBV6-3 to TRBJ2-7; D may be TRBD2 (6 bases). The CDR3 loop spans 12 amino acids. Germline V gene data show CDR1 as MNHEY and CDR2 as SVGEGT. The V end was cut by 6 bases, the J end by 8 bases, with 14 bases between. CDR3 nucleotide sequence: TGTGCCAGCAGCCCACGGACTACCAAGCAGTACTTC. As protein: CASSPRTTKQYF.

As concerns this clonotype: It may be a read error: a sequence one base away is much more abundant. The chain carries TRBV25-1 and TRBJ2-1, with D perhaps matching TRBD1 or TRBD2 (5 bases each). Germline V gene data show CDR1 as MGHDK and CDR2 as SYGVNS. This CDR3 has 14 amino acids. V was pared by 6 bases and J by 10 bases, with 19 bases between. The CDR3 loop is CASSQRDGSYEQFF. The CDR3 DNA reads as TGTGCCAGCAGCCAACGGGACGGCTCCTACGAGCAGTTCTTC.

As concerns this clonotype: At one end the junction does not follow the germline gene, possibly because of a read error. The chain joins TRBV4-1 to TRBJ1-1; D is unresolved. Germline loops: CDR1 MGHRA, CDR2 YSYEKL. The CDR3 totals 13 residues. CDR3 sequence reads: CASSQVENTEASF. The CDR3 bases are TGCGCCAGCAGCCAAGTCGAGAACACTGAAGCTTCCTTT.

The table lists this clonotype with a few counts. The chain has TRBV7-2 and TRBJ1-4; TRBD1 is a possible D gene (5 bases). Trimming removed 5 bases from V and 8 bases from J, with 12 bases in between. CDR1 is SGHTA, CDR2 FQGNSA, per germline. The CDR3 runs 13 residues. The CDR3 DNA is TGTGCCAGCAGCCCCCCAGGGATGGAAAAACTGTTTTTT. It translates to CASSPPGMEKLFF.

The J gene is TRBJ2-1, the V gene TRBV6-1; 9 bases are a match to TRBD1. The CDR3 runs 16 residues. J lost 6 bases, V lost 6 bases, and 12 bases had no gene match. The V gene's germline CDR1 is MNHNS and CDR2 SASEGT. The CDR3 DNA follows: TGTGCCAGCAGCCAGGGTTGGGGACAGGGTGTCAATGAGCAGTTCTTC. This encodes CASSQGWGQGVNEQFF.

This clonotype has more than one count but fewer than ten. The chain employs TRBV28 and TRBJ2-7; 7 positions match TRBD2. With 6 bases clipped from V and 12 bases from J, the junction kept 11 bases outside the gene matches. Germline loops: CDR1 MDHEN, CDR2 SYDVKM. The CDR3 has 12 residues. The CDR3 here is CASSTEGGRGYF. Here the CDR3 DNA reads TGTGCCAGCAGCACAGAGGGTGGGAGGGGGTACTTC.

A remark on this clonotype: This may arise from a read error, as a much more abundant clone is one base away. The V call is TRBV27, the J call TRBJ2-7, with D hard to call. Per germline, CDR1 MNHEY and CDR2 SMNVEV (reference sequence). The germline V and J ends were trimmed by 2 bases and 4 bases, with 15 bases remaining between them. The CDR3 totals 15 residues. The CDR3: CASSLEPGLIYEQYF. CDR3 nucleotide sequence: TGTGCCAGCAGTTTAGAGCCAGGCCTGATATACGAGCAGTACTTC.

The V gene is TRBV15, the J gene TRBJ2-7; unclear D gene. The CDR3 is made up of 13 amino acids. Trimming cost V 2 bases and J 3 bases, with 8 bases left between them. Germline assignment: CDR1 LNHNV and CDR2 YYDKDF (reference sequence). CDR3 DNA: TGTGCCACCAGCAGAAACAAGAACTACGAGCAGTACTTC. It encodes CATSRNKNYEQYF. The full variable domain, in which reference TRBV15 and TRBJ2-7 provide the parts outside the CDR3, is DAMVIQNPRYQVTQFGKPVTLSCSQTLNHNVMYWYQQKSSQAPKLLFHYYDKDFNNEADTPDNFQSRRPNTSFCFLDIRSPGLGDTAMYLCATSRNKNYEQYFGPGTRLTVT.

For this clonotype: Compared with germline, one end of the junction differs, possibly owing to a read error. J is TRBJ2-7 and V is TRBV10-3; possible D gene TRBD1, 6 bases. Germline lookup yields CDR1 ENHRY and CDR2 SYGVKD. The CDR3 runs to 15 residues. For the CDR3, the DNA is TGTGCCATCAGTGACTCCTTTGGGACACGCTACGAGAAGTACTTC. Amino acid sequence: CAISDSFGTRYEKYF.

V usage is TRBV7-2 and J usage is TRBJ2-7, with D uncertain. V was shortened by 1 base and J by 3 bases, with 7 bases between the two germline ends. This CDR3 has 13 amino acids. From germline, CDR1 is SGHTA and CDR2 FQGNSA. The chain's CDR3 is CASSLVWVYEQYF. The CDR3, as DNA: TGTGCCAGCAGCTTAGTGTGGGTCTACGAGCAGTACTTC. The full variable domain, in which reference TRBV7-2 and TRBJ2-7 provide the parts outside the CDR3, is GAGVSQSPSNKVTEKGKDVELRCDPISGHTALYWYRQSLGQGLEFLIYFQGNSAPDKSGLPSDRFSAERTGGSVSTLTIQRTQQEDSAVYLCASSLVWVYEQYFGPGTRLTVT.

The CDR3 bases are TGTGCCAGCAGTCCACCCCCTCCGGGATACTATGGCTACACCTTC. Protein: CASSPPPPGYYGYTF. The chain carries TRBV28 and TRBJ1-2; D gene ambiguous. Trimming removed 5 bases at V and 3 bases at J, with 16 bases between. CDR3 length equals 15 residues. The V gene's germline CDR1 is MDHEN and CDR2 SYDVKM.

The chain uses TRBV7-2 and TRBJ2-1; D remains ambiguous. V dropped 5 bases and J dropped 10 bases, with 18 bases sitting between them. The germline CDR1 and CDR2 sequences are SGHTA and FQGNSA. The length of the CDR3 is 14 residues. The CDR3 nucleotides are TGTGCCAGCAGCCCAAGGTCTCTAGAAGAAGAGCAGTTCTTC. Translation: CASSPRSLEEEQFF.

This clonotype was observed at least ten times. The chain combines TRBV20-1 with TRBJ2-5, with D perhaps matching TRBD1 (5 bases). The CDR3 has 13 amino acids. V was pared by 3 bases and J by 5 bases, with 13 bases between. Germline CDR1 is DFQATT and CDR2 is SNEGSKA (reference sequence). In nucleotides, the CDR3 is TGCAGTGCTAGGGTGGACACAGTGGAGACCCAGTACTTC. Translating gives CSARVDTVETQYF.